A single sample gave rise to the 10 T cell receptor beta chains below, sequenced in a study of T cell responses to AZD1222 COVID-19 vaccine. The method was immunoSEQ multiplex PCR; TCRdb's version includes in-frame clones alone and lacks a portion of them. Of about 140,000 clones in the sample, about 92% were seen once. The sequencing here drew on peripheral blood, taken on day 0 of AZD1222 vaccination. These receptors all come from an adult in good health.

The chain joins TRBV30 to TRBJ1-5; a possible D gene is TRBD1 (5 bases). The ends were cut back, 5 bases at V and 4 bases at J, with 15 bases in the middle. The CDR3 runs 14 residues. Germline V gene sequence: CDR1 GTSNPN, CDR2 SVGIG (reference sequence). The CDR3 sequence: CAWSPGRWNQPQHF. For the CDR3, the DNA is TGTGCCTGGTCGCCGGGACGGTGGAATCAGCCCCAGCATTTT.

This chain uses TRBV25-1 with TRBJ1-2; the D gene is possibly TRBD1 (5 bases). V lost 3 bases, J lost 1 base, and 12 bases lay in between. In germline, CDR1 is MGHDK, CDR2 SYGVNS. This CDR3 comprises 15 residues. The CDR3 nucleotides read TGTGCCAGCAGTGACCCGGGAAGGGGTAACTATGGCTACACCTTC. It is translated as CASSDPGRGNYGYTF.

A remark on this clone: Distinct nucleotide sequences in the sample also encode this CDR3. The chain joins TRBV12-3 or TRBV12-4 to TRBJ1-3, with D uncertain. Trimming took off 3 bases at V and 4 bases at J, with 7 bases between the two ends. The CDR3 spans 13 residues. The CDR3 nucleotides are TGTGCCAGCAGTTTGGGCAGCGGAAACACCATATATTTT. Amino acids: CASSLGSGNTIYF.

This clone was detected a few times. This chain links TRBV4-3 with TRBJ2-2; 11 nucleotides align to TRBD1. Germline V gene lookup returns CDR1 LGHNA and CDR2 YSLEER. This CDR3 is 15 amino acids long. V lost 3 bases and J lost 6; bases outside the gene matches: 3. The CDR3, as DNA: TGCGCCAGCAGCCAGGACAGGGGGCTGGCCGGGGAGCTGTTTTTT. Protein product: CASSQDRGLAGELFF.

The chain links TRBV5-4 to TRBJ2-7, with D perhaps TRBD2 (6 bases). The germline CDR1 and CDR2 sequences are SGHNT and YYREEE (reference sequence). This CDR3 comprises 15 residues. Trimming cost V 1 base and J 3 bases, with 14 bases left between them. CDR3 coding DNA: TGTGCCAGCAGCTTGAGCGGCGGGATCCTCTACGAGCAGTACTTC. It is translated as CASSLSGGILYEQYF.

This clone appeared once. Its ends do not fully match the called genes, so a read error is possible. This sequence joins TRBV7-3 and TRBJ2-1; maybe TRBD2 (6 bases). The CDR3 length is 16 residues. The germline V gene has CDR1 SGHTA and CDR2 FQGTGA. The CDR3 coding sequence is TGTGCCGGCAGATTCCTTACCGGGACTCCCTACAATGAGCAGTTCTTC. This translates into CAGRFLTGTPYNEQFF.

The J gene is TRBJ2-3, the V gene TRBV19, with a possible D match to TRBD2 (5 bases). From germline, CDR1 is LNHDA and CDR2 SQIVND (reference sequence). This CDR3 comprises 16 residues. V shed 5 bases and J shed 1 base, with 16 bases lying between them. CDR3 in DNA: TGTGCCAGTAGTCAACTGGAGGCGCACGGCACAGATACGCAGTATTTT. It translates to CASSQLEAHGTDTQYF. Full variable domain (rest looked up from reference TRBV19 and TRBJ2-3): DGGITQSPKYLFRKEGQNVTLSCEQNLNHDAMYWYRQDPGQGLRLIYYSQIVNDFQKGDIAEGYSVSREKKESFPLTVTSAQKNPTAFYLCASSQLEAHGTDTQYFGPGTRLTVL.

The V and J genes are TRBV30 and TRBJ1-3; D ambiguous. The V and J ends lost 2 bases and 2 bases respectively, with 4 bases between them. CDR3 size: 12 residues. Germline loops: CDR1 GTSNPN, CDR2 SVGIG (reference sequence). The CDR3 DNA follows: TGTGCCTGGAGTACGGCTGGAAACACCATATATTTT. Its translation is CAWSTAGNTIYF.

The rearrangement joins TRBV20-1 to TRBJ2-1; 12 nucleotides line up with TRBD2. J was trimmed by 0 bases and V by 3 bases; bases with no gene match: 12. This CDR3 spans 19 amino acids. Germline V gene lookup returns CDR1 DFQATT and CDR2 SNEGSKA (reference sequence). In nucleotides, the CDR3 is TGCAGTGCTAGTGTGGGACTAGCGGGTACTATGAGCTCCTACAATGAGCAGTTCTTC. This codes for CSASVGLAGTMSSYNEQFF.

This CDR3 reads CAIGAGEGTEAFF. CDR3 in DNA: TGTGCCATAGGCGCAGGGGAGGGAACTGAAGCTTTCTTT. The chain links TRBV19 to TRBJ1-1, with D perhaps matching TRBD1 (6 bases). Trimming removed 10 bases at V and 5 bases at J, with 17 bases between. The CDR3 totals 13 residues. Germline lookup yields CDR1 LNHDA and CDR2 SQIVND (reference sequence).